This record covers a single T cell receptor beta chain. These data originate in a study of Graves' ophthalmopathy and Graves' hyperthyroidism. V was pared by 6 bases and J by 6 bases, with 14 bases between. This CDR3 region has 13 residues. CDR1 ENHRY and CDR2 SYGVKD come from the germline V gene. The authors amplified TCR beta CDR3 regions from RNA transcripts. A first-round RT-PCR used HTBI primers, followed by a second-round multiplex PCR. TCRdb reanalysed the multiplex PCR reads using MiXCR and keeps one entry per CDR3 protein. Of about 400,000 distinct CDR3 sequences listed, about 18% were seen once; the top ten hold about 1.6%.

The chain is built from TRBV10-3 and TRBJ1-2; the D gene is possibly TRBD1 (5 bases). Sequenced: peripheral blood. This TCR derives from a young woman with Graves' ophthalmopathy. The CDR3 reads CAISLKQEDGYTF. The CDR3 nucleotides read TGTGCCATCAGCCTTAAACAGGAGGATGGCTACACCTTC.